The 24 T cell receptor beta chains below come from one sample, sequenced in a study of CD8 T cells in ankylosing spondylitis. MiXCR, applied by TCRdb to the 5' RACE reads, yields one record per CDR3 protein. This table has about 130,000 distinct CDR3 sequences, around 15% appearing once. Sequences were obtained from blood, either unsorted or a sorted T cell fraction (not recorded which). The receptors come from a female donor with ankylosing spondylitis or in good health (not recorded which).

This clonotype was seen ten or more times. This rearrangement joins TRBV20-1 to TRBJ2-5, with unresolved D. CDR1 is DFQATT and CDR2 is SNEGSKA in the germline V gene (reference sequence). V lost 1 base to trimming and J lost 3 bases, with 15 bases between them. The CDR3 has 15 residues. CDR3 DNA: TGCAGTGCTAGAGGGCAACTGACTGACAAAGAGACCCAGTACTTC. As protein: CSARGQLTDKETQYF.

The sample holds a few counts of this clonotype. This chain uses TRBV6-1 with TRBJ2-5; D could derive from TRBD1 or TRBD2 (6 bases each). Germline CDR1 and CDR2: MNHNS and SASEGT. CDR3 size: 15 residues. Between the trimmed V and J ends, which lost 1 base and 5 bases, there was a span of 14 bases. CDR3 sequence (DNA): TGTGCCAGCAGTGAAGACGAATTAGGGGGGGAGACCCAGTACTTC. This codes for CASSEDELGGETQYF.

This clonotype has just a few counts. The chain combines TRBV7-8 with TRBJ2-1; 8 nucleotides agree with TRBD1. Looked up from germline, CDR1 is SGHVS and CDR2 is FQNEAQ. With V trimmed by 8 bases and J by 10 bases, 13 bases remained unmatched. The CDR3 is made up of 14 amino acids. The CDR3 loop reads CASYLDRGFAEQFF. Written as DNA, the CDR3 is TGTGCCAGCTACCTAGACAGGGGTTTTGCGGAGCAGTTCTTC.

This clonotype was detected ten times or more. The rearrangement uses TRBV27 and TRBJ1-4; D is unclear. This CDR3 region has 12 residues. Trimming took off 6 bases at V and 7 bases at J, with 9 bases between the two ends. The germline CDR1 and CDR2 sequences are MNHEY and SMNVEV (reference sequence). CDR3 nucleotides: TGTGCCAGCAGGGGCCTTGGTGAAAAACTGTTTTTT. Translated, it gives CASRGLGEKLFF.

A few counts support this clonotype. The gene calls are TRBV4-1 and TRBJ2-7; D not resolved. CDR1 and CDR2 (germline): MGHRA, YSYEKL. Trimming took off 1 base at V and 5 bases at J, with 9 bases between the two ends. The CDR3 length is 13 residues. The CDR3 protein is CASSQGPWDEQYF. In DNA, the CDR3 is TGCGCCAGCAGCCAAGGGCCCTGGGACGAGCAGTACTTC.

This chain links TRBV27 with TRBJ2-1, with 8 bases fitting TRBD2. The germline V gene encodes CDR1 MNHEY and CDR2 SMNVEV (reference sequence). With 3 bases clipped from V and 6 bases from J, the junction kept 10 bases outside the gene matches. The length of the CDR3 is 16 residues. The CDR3 nucleotides read TGTGCCAGCAGTTTTGGTGGGAGACGGGAGGGCAATGAGCAGTTCTTC. This codes for CASSFGGRREGNEQFF.

V and J are TRBV5-1 and TRBJ2-1; 7 bases align to TRBD2. Looked up from germline, CDR1 is SGHRS and CDR2 is YFSETQ. The CDR3 sequence is 14 residues long. V trimming: 5 bases; J trimming: 0 bases; junction bases outside the gene matches: 2. For the CDR3, the DNA is TGCGCCAGCAGTCGGGGGGTCTCCTACAATGAGCAGTTCTTC. Its translation is CASSRGVSYNEQFF. Full variable domain (missing parts from reference TRBV5-1 and TRBJ2-1): KAGVTQTPRYLIKTRGQQVTLSCSPISGHRSVSWYQQTPGQGLQFLFEYFSETQRNKGNFPGRFSGRQFSNSRSEMNVSTLELGDSALYLCASSRGVSYNEQFFGPGTRLTVL.

The V gene is TRBV6-1, the J gene TRBJ2-3; 9 positions match TRBD1. V shed 3 bases and J 6 bases; nucleotides not matched to a gene: 7. The CDR3 is 15 residues long. CDR1 and CDR2 (germline): MNHNS, SASEGT. This CDR3 is CASSEGDRDLDTQYF. The CDR3 nucleotides read TGTGCCAGCAGTGAGGGGGACAGGGACTTGGATACGCAGTATTTT.

This clonotype was recorded many times. The V call is TRBV7-9, the J call TRBJ2-1; D remains unclear. Trimming cost V 1 base and J 10 bases, with 5 bases left between them. The CDR3 has 11 residues. Germline CDR1 is SEHNR and CDR2 is FQNEAQ (reference sequence). As DNA, the CDR3 is TGTGCCAGCAGCTTAGGTCAGGAGCAGTTCTTC. This translates into CASSLGQEQFF.

The table lists this clonotype with a few counts. The CDR3 DNA follows: TGTGCCAGCAGCTCCCTCGGGACAGGGAGATATGGCTACACCTTC. The encoded protein is CASSSLGTGRYGYTF. The genes are TRBV7-2 and TRBJ1-2, with 9 bases aligning to TRBD1. Germline V lookup: CDR1 SGHTA, CDR2 FQGNSA. The CDR3 is 15 residues long. Unmatched junction bases numbered 8, after V lost 4 bases and J lost 5 bases.

This sequence joins TRBV10-3 and TRBJ2-5, with 11 positions matching TRBD2. Trimming took 5 bases from V and 1 from J; bases not matched to a gene: 6. CDR1 is ENHRY, CDR2 SYGVKD, per germline. This CDR3 comprises 16 residues. In nucleotides, the CDR3 is TGTGCCATCAGTACTGGGACTAGCGGTATCCAAGAGACCCAGTACTTC. Amino acids: CAISTGTSGIQETQYF.

The chain couples TRBV25-1 to TRBJ2-5, with 7 bases that match TRBD2. CDR3 length equals 15 residues. V dropped 1 base and J dropped 2; count of bases not matched to a gene: 4. Germline values: CDR1 MGHDK, CDR2 SYGVNS. The CDR3 sequence: CASSEFRGGQETQYF. CDR3 in DNA: TGTGCCAGCAGTGAATTCCGCGGGGGTCAAGAGACCCAGTACTTC. The complete variable domain, with remaining parts taken from reference TRBV25-1 and TRBJ2-5, reads EADIYQTPRYLVIGTGKKITLECSQTMGHDKMYWYQQDPGMELHLIHYSYGVNSTEKGDLSSESTVSRIRTEHFPLTLESARPSHTSQYLCASSEFRGGQETQYFGPGTRLLVL.

This clonotype has at least ten counts. The genes are TRBV5-1 and TRBJ2-3, with D unclear. Germline V gene lookup returns CDR1 SGHRS and CDR2 YFSETQ. The CDR3 totals 12 residues. Trimming took off 4 bases at V and 2 bases at J, with 5 bases between the two ends. This CDR3 is CASSPDTDTQYF. In DNA form, the CDR3 reads TGCGCCAGCAGCCCAGACACAGATACGCAGTATTTT.

This clonotype was found many times. The chain has TRBV5-1 and TRBJ1-1; D is ambiguous. Trimming cost V 5 bases and J 1 base, with 9 bases left between them. Germline CDR1 is SGHRS and CDR2 is YFSETQ. This CDR3 has 13 amino acids. CDR3 sequence reads: CASSLARNTEAFF. For the CDR3, the DNA is TGCGCCAGCAGTCTTGCGAGGAACACTGAAGCTTTCTTT.

This clonotype was seen at least ten times. The rearrangement joins TRBV28 to TRBJ1-4; D is perhaps TRBD1 (5 bases). The CDR3 spans 15 residues. Looked up from germline, CDR1 is MDHEN and CDR2 is SYDVKM. Between the trimmed V and J ends, which lost 7 bases and 8 bases, there was a span of 20 bases. The CDR3 loop reads CASKPSGSVREKLFF. The CDR3, as DNA: TGTGCCAGCAAACCCTCAGGGTCCGTCCGGGAAAAACTGTTTTTT.

This clonotype was detected a few times. The chain uses TRBV20-1 and TRBJ2-7; 10 bases align to TRBD1. Germline assignment: CDR1 DFQATT and CDR2 SNEGSKA (reference sequence). The CDR3 spans 15 residues. The junction had 5 bases not matched to a gene; V was cut back by 0 bases and J by 3 bases. The CDR3 DNA sequence: TGCAGTGCTAGAGAAGAGGACAGGGGGATCTACGAGCAGTACTTC. Translated: CSAREEDRGIYEQYF.

This clonotype has a count of ten or more. V and J are TRBV7-2 and TRBJ2-3; 10 bases fit TRBD2. From germline, CDR1 is SGHTA and CDR2 FQGNSA. V was pared by 0 bases and J by 3 bases, with 6 bases of the junction left unmatched. The CDR3 consists of 17 residues. The CDR3 loop is CASSLAVTSGVTDTQYF. The DNA of the CDR3 is TGTGCCAGCAGCTTAGCGGTCACTAGCGGGGTGACAGATACGCAGTATTTT.

Ten or more counts support this clonotype. V is TRBV12-3 or TRBV12-4 and J is TRBJ1-4; a possible D gene is TRBD1 (5 bases). CDR3 length: 14 residues. Trimming cost V 7 bases and J 8 bases, with 17 bases left between them. The CDR3 region is CASTRVTKGEKLFF. Here the CDR3 DNA reads TGTGCCAGCACCCGGGTCACCAAGGGGGAAAAACTGTTTTTT.

This clonotype has a count of ten or more. The chain carries TRBV7-8 and TRBJ2-1; 12 bases match TRBD2. Germline V gene data show CDR1 as SGHVS and CDR2 as FQNEAQ. The V segment lost 4 bases and the J segment 7 bases; nucleotides outside the gene matches: 5. This CDR3 is built from 15 residues. The CDR3 bases are TGTGCCAGCAGCTCTACTAGCGGGAGGCCAAATGAGCAGTTCTTC. Its translation: CASSSTSGRPNEQFF.

The V gene is TRBV20-1, the J gene TRBJ1-2; TRBD1 is a possible D gene (5 bases). CDR3 size: 12 residues. CDR1 and CDR2 from the germline V gene are DFQATT and SNEGSKA (reference sequence). V was cut by 8 bases and J by 2 bases, with 12 bases left in between. CDR3 amino acids: CSPGGGNYGYTF. In DNA, the CDR3 is TGCAGTCCCGGTGGGGGAAACTATGGCTACACCTTC.

This clonotype was detected a few times. This chain uses TRBV12-5 with TRBJ2-7, with D tentatively TRBD2 (5 bases). This CDR3 has 13 amino acids. V gave up 4 bases and J gave up 3 bases, with 10 bases separating them. Germline CDR1 and CDR2: LGHNT and FRNRAP. CDR3 sequence: CASGSSGGYEQYF. The CDR3 nucleotides read TGTGCTAGTGGTTCATCCGGAGGCTACGAGCAGTACTTC.

J is TRBJ1-2 and V is TRBV20-1; 10 positions agree with TRBD1. Unmatched junction bases numbered 3, after V lost 5 bases and J lost 3 bases. The CDR3 covers 13 residues. Germline-derived CDR1 and CDR2 are DFQATT and SNEGSKA (reference sequence). The CDR3 protein is CSAEDRGDYGYTF. The CDR3 DNA follows: TGCAGTGCTGAGGACAGGGGGGACTATGGCTACACCTTC.

In this sample, this clonotype turned up many times. The gene calls are TRBV19 and TRBJ2-5; 7 bases are shared with TRBD1. The CDR3 covers 14 residues. Trimming at V came to 9 bases and at J to 3 bases, leaving 10 bases not matched to a gene. CDR1 and CDR2 from the germline V gene are LNHDA and SQIVND (reference sequence). CDR3 nucleotides: TGTGCCAGCCGACCCGGGGACAGTAAAGAGACCCAGTACTTC. Protein: CASRPGDSKETQYF.

The chain couples TRBV5-4 to TRBJ2-5; 9 bases align to TRBD1. Looked up from germline, CDR1 is SGHNT and CDR2 is YYREEE (reference sequence). The CDR3 runs 15 residues. V trimming: 3 bases; J trimming: 2 bases; junction bases outside the gene matches: 5. In DNA, the CDR3 is TGTGCCAGCAGCTCACAGGGGGCACCGCAAGAGACCCAGTACTTC. Its translation is CASSSQGAPQETQYF.